Listed here are 13 T cell receptor beta chains from one sample, sequenced in a study of CD8+ T cells in alopecia areata (dated by TCRdb to 2017 to 2018). The method was the immunoSEQ multiplex PCR assay. RNA was extracted from all samples and reverse transcribed into cDNA as template for TCR sequencing. The table comes from immuneACCESS by way of TCRdb, which keeps in-frame sequences with V and J called. Part of the clones is missing from these tables; in studies checked, under half for an unresolved V gene and the rest for unknown reasons. This sample is represented by approximately 98,000 clones; 58% of them were singletons. 20% to 25% of the sample belongs to the ten largest clones. The sequenced sample consisted of NKG2D-low CD8+ T cells sorted from blood. The label giving this sample's cell subset or site can be read as: sorted CD8+ NKG2D-low blood T cells. These TCRs come from a human donor with alopecia areata.

V and J are TRBV11-1 and TRBJ2-5; unclear D gene. Looked up from germline, CDR1 is SGHAT and CDR2 is FQDESV (reference sequence). Trimming removed 5 bases from V and 1 base from J, with 11 bases in between. CDR3 size: 14 residues. CDR3 DNA: TGTGCCAGCAGCACCCCAAGGAGCCAAGAGACCCAGTACTTC. This sequence encodes CASSTPRSQETQYF.

The chain links TRBV28 to TRBJ2-5; the D is unclear. Trimming removed 2 bases at V and 1 base at J, with 17 bases between. The CDR3 extends over 17 amino acids. Per germline, CDR1 MDHEN and CDR2 SYDVKM. CDR3 sequence reads: CASSLMTESGVQETQYF. DNA for the CDR3: TGTGCCAGCAGTTTAATGACGGAATCAGGAGTCCAAGAGACCCAGTACTTC.

The chain joins TRBV5-1 to TRBJ1-1, with 10 bases fitting TRBD1. This CDR3 spans 16 amino acids. V trimming: 5 bases; J trimming: 5 bases; junction bases outside the gene matches: 12. Germline-derived CDR1 and CDR2 are SGHRS and YFSETQ. The CDR3 spells CASRKFYGQGETEAFF. The CDR3 region has the DNA TGCGCCAGCAGGAAATTCTATGGACAGGGGGAAACTGAAGCTTTCTTT.

This sequence joins TRBV10-1 and TRBJ2-3; 9 bases are shared with TRBD2. The CDR3 covers 15 residues. V shed 4 bases and J 2 bases; nucleotides not matched to a gene: 4. CDR1 is WNHNN, CDR2 SYGVQD, per germline (reference sequence). CDR3 loop: CASSATSGTTDTQYF. The CDR3 nucleotides read TGCGCCAGCAGTGCGACTAGCGGAACCACAGATACGCAGTATTTT.

The chain has TRBV7-9 and TRBJ1-1; D may be TRBD1 (6 bases). There are 16 residues in the CDR3. Between the trimmed V and J ends, which lost 5 bases and 1 base, there was a span of 17 bases. Per the germline V gene, CDR1 is SEHNR and CDR2 is FQNEAQ (reference sequence). The CDR3 loop is CASSPGPGTQNTEAFF. The CDR3 coding sequence is TGTGCCAGCAGCCCTGGCCCCGGGACACAGAACACTGAAGCTTTCTTT.

The chain has TRBV6-1 and TRBJ2-3, with 11 bases lining up with TRBD2. Germline loops: CDR1 MNHNS, CDR2 SASEGT. The CDR3 is 16 amino acids. The V gene end was trimmed by 2 bases and the J gene end by 4 bases; junction bases not matched to a gene: 5. The chain's CDR3 is CASSELAGGEADTQYF. The CDR3 coding sequence is TGTGCCAGCAGTGAATTAGCGGGAGGGGAGGCAGATACGCAGTATTTT.

This clone was counted only a few times. The rearrangement uses TRBV28 and TRBJ2-5; 9 bases are a match to TRBD1. J was trimmed by 2 bases and V by 2 bases; bases with no gene match: 6. This CDR3 is built from 16 residues. The V gene's germline CDR1 is MDHEN and CDR2 SYDVKM. The CDR3 region has the DNA TGTGCCAGCAGTTTAGGCGAGACAGGGGGACAAGAGACCCAGTACTTC. This sequence encodes CASSLGETGGQETQYF.

V gene TRBV9 combines with J gene TRBJ2-1; tentatively, D is TRBD2 (7 bases). Trimming took off 4 bases at V and 7 bases at J, with 18 bases between the two ends. The CDR3 is 15 residues long. Per the germline V gene, CDR1 is SGDLS and CDR2 is YYNGEE. As DNA, the CDR3 is TGTGCCAGCAGCCCCGGGGGGACAAAGGGGAATGAGCAGTTCTTC. Translating gives CASSPGGTKGNEQFF.

The CDR3 loop is CASRGDNEQFF. The CDR3 DNA sequence: TGCGCCAGCAGGGGGGACAATGAGCAGTTCTTC. V is TRBV5-1 and J is TRBJ2-1; D may correspond to TRBD1 or TRBD2 (5 bases each). V gave up 5 bases and J gave up 5 bases, with 5 bases separating them. The CDR3 is made up of 11 amino acids. CDR1 and CDR2 from the germline V gene are SGHRS and YFSETQ. The variable domain in full, with the rest retrieved from reference TRBV5-1 and TRBJ2-1, is KAGVTQTPRYLIKTRGQQVTLSCSPISGHRSVSWYQQTPGQGLQFLFEYFSETQRNKGNFPGRFSGRQFSNSRSEMNVSTLELGDSALYLCASRGDNEQFFGPGTRLTVL.

V and J are TRBV23-1 and TRBJ1-1, with D maybe TRBD1 (6 bases). TRBV23-1 is an ORF; its function is uncertain. Deletions cut 4 bases from V and 8 bases from J, with 17 bases between. The CDR3 contains 14 residues. CDR3 protein: CASSPHRRDIEAFF. The CDR3 region has the DNA TGCGCCAGCAGTCCACACCGCCGGGACATAGAAGCTTTCTTT.

V gene TRBV27 combines with J gene TRBJ1-1; D is unclear. This CDR3 contains 16 residues. CDR1 and CDR2 from the germline V gene are MNHEY and SMNVEV (reference sequence). V shed 3 bases and J shed 0 bases, with 14 bases lying between them. The CDR3 reads CASSLVGGRVNTEAFF. CDR3 sequence (DNA): TGTGCCAGCAGTTTGGTGGGAGGGAGGGTGAACACTGAAGCTTTCTTT.

V and J are TRBV27 and TRBJ1-2; the D gene is possibly TRBD1 (6 bases). Germline V CDR1 and CDR2: MNHEY, SMNVEV (reference sequence). The V end was cut by 5 bases, the J end by 4 bases, with 11 bases between. This CDR3 spans 13 amino acids. CDR3: CASSPGVSYGYTF. The DNA of the CDR3 is TGTGCCAGCAGTCCAGGGGTTAGCTATGGCTACACCTTC.

The chain is built from TRBV6-5 and TRBJ2-3; 9 bases fit TRBD1. The V and J ends lost 6 bases and 3 bases, in that order; junction bases with no gene match: 10. The CDR3 totals 16 residues. Germline V gene lookup returns CDR1 MNHEY and CDR2 SVGAGI. The CDR3 DNA sequence: TGTGCCAGCAGATACACAGGGGGCGCTTGGACAGATACGCAGTATTTT. Protein product: CASRYTGGAWTDTQYF.